These 15 T cell receptor beta chains were all obtained from the same sample, sequenced in a study of cytomegalovirus exposure and HLA in healthy donors. The PCR was carried out with 60 Vbeta primers and 13 Jbeta primers. The protocol was immunoSEQ multiplex PCR, while the TCRdb copy is restricted to in-frame clones and leaves out a portion. This sample's table reports just over 200,000 clones. The sequencing sample was made of PBMCs. The receptors were gathered from a girl aged 2-9 years in good health and CMV-seropositive.

The chain links TRBV9 to TRBJ1-2; 12 nucleotides agree with TRBD1. Germline V gene sequence: CDR1 SGDLS, CDR2 YYNGEE. V gave up 2 bases and J gave up 4 bases; unmatched junction bases: 0. This CDR3 is 14 amino acids long. CDR3 protein: CASSVGQGAYGYTF. CDR3 in DNA: TGTGCCAGCAGCGTGGGACAGGGGGCCTATGGCTACACCTTC.

The chain combines TRBV5-1 with TRBJ2-7; 8 nucleotides line up with TRBD2. V shed 1 base and J 4 bases; nucleotides not matched to a gene: 7. In germline, CDR1 is SGHRS, CDR2 YFSETQ. The CDR3 is 15 residues long. The CDR3 is CASSLPREEGYEQYF. The CDR3 nucleotides are TGCGCCAGCAGCTTGCCGCGGGAGGAGGGGTACGAGCAGTACTTC.

The chain has TRBV2 and TRBJ2-7; TRBD2 aligns across 7 bases. This CDR3 spans 18 amino acids. Germline CDR1 is SNHLY and CDR2 is FYNNEI. With 0 bases clipped from V and 2 bases from J, the junction kept 13 bases outside the gene matches. CDR3 amino acids: CASSEATSAGNPTYEQYF. CDR3 sequence (DNA): TGTGCCAGCAGTGAAGCTACTAGCGCGGGTAACCCCACCTACGAGCAGTACTTC.

The V call is TRBV6-4, the J call TRBJ2-1, with TRBD2 identical over 13 bases. The junction had 5 bases not matched to a gene; V was cut back by 0 bases and J by 9 bases. CDR1 is MRHNA, CDR2 SNTAGT, per germline. The CDR3 loop spans 16 amino acids. The CDR3 region has the DNA TGTGCCAGCAGTGACTCAGGACTAGCGGGAGTGGGTGAGCAGTTCTTC. Translating it yields CASSDSGLAGVGEQFF.

The chain combines TRBV10-2 with TRBJ2-4; TRBD1 aligns across 8 bases. The CDR3 runs to 13 residues. Germline V lookup: CDR1 WSHSY, CDR2 SAAADI. The V gene end was trimmed by 8 bases and the J gene end by 8 bases; junction bases not matched to a gene: 8. Here the CDR3 DNA reads TGCGCCAGCCACGCAACAGGGGGTCACATTCAGTACTTC. Amino acids: CASHATGGHIQYF.

This CDR3 is CASSFGPGGDYGYTF. The CDR3 DNA follows: TGTGCCAGCAGCTTCGGCCCCGGGGGAGACTATGGCTACACCTTC. The rearrangement joins TRBV7-9 to TRBJ1-2; possibly TRBD1 for D (5 bases). Germline loops: CDR1 SEHNR, CDR2 FQNEAQ (reference sequence). This CDR3 has 15 amino acids. V lost 3 bases to trimming and J lost 3 bases, with 14 bases between them.

The chain carries TRBV28 and TRBJ2-4; 11 bases map to TRBD1. Trimming took 1 base from V and 2 from J; bases not matched to a gene: 4. The germline CDR1 and CDR2 sequences are MDHEN and SYDVKM. The CDR3 is made up of 17 amino acids. This chain's CDR3 is CASSLSGQGATKNIQYF. The CDR3 nucleotides read TGTGCCAGCAGTTTATCCGGACAGGGGGCGACCAAAAACATTCAGTACTTC.

The rearrangement links TRBV13 to TRBJ2-7, with 8 bases identical to TRBD1. The junction had 9 bases not matched to a gene; V was cut back by 4 bases and J by 1 base. The CDR3 contains 16 residues. CDR1 and CDR2 from the germline V gene are PRHDT and FYEKMQ (reference sequence). The CDR3 nucleotides read TGTGCCAGCAGCTCAGCGGACAGGGAACAGTCCTACGAGCAGTACTTC. Amino acid sequence: CASSSADREQSYEQYF.

This chain joins TRBV6-5 and TRBJ2-3; 7 nucleotides match TRBD1. The CDR3 spans 14 residues. V dropped 2 bases and J dropped 5; count of bases not matched to a gene: 4. Germline V lookup: CDR1 MNHEY, CDR2 SVGAGI. The CDR3, as DNA: TGTGCCAGCAGTTACGCCGCAGGGGGAGATACGCAGTATTTT. It codes for CASSYAAGGDTQYF.

The chain employs TRBV6-5 and TRBJ2-1; D uncertain. The germline V gene has CDR1 MNHEY and CDR2 SVGAGI. The length of the CDR3 is 15 residues. V lost 0 bases, J lost 1 base, and 7 bases lay in between. CDR3 sequence reads: CASSYSRSSYNEQFF. The CDR3 DNA is TGTGCCAGCAGTTACTCGCGGAGTTCCTACAATGAGCAGTTCTTC.

This rearrangement joins TRBV2 to TRBJ2-3; D is possibly TRBD2 (5 bases). Germline CDR1 is SNHLY and CDR2 is FYNNEI. Trimming removed 4 bases at V and 2 bases at J, with 10 bases between. CDR3 length equals 14 residues. The CDR3 bases are TGTGCCAGCAGTGGTAGCGTTTCCACAGATACGCAGTATTTT. Its translation: CASSGSVSTDTQYF.

The chain joins TRBV10-3 to TRBJ2-1; TRBD2 agrees at 8 bases. Germline V gene sequence: CDR1 ENHRY, CDR2 SYGVKD. The ends lost 0 bases at V and 5 bases at J; junction bases unmatched: 6. The CDR3 loop spans 16 amino acids. In nucleotides, the CDR3 is TGTGCCATCAGTGAGTCGATAGGACTAGCCCACAATGAGCAGTTCTTC. Translated: CAISESIGLAHNEQFF.

V gene TRBV19 combines with J gene TRBJ2-1, with 9 bases fitting TRBD2. The CDR3 has 17 amino acids. After removal of 5 bases from V and 2 bases from J, the junction contained 10 bases not matched to a gene. Germline loops: CDR1 LNHDA, CDR2 SQIVND (reference sequence). DNA for the CDR3: TGTGCCAGTAGTGTACTCAGCGGGAGGAGAACCTACAATGAGCAGTTCTTC. It translates to CASSVLSGRRTYNEQFF.

The gene calls are TRBV5-4 and TRBJ2-3, with 10 bases fitting TRBD2. Germline assignment: CDR1 SGHNT and CDR2 YYREEE (reference sequence). V lost 0 bases to trimming and J lost 5 bases; unmatched junction nucleotides: 6. The CDR3 runs 16 residues. In nucleotides, the CDR3 is TGTGCCAGCAGCTTGGGGCTAGCGGGAGCAGAAGATACGCAGTATTTT. Residues: CASSLGLAGAEDTQYF.

The gene calls are TRBV18 and TRBJ2-7; 13 bases are a match to TRBD2. V lost 3 bases and J lost 1; bases outside the gene matches: 9. Germline V gene data show CDR1 as KGHSH and CDR2 as LQKENI. The CDR3 length is 18 residues. CDR3 in DNA: TGTGCCAGCTCACCCCTACCCTGGACTAGCGGGAGTTCCTACGAGCAGTACTTC. The encoded protein is CASSPLPWTSGSSYEQYF.